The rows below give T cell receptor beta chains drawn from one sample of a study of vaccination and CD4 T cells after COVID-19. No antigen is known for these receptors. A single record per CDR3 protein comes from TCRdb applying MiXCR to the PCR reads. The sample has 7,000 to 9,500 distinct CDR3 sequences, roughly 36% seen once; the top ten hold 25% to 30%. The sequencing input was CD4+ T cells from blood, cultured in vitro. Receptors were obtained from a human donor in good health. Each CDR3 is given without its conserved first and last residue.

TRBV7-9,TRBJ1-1,ASSLQGDTEAF
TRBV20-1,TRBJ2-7,SARAREQY
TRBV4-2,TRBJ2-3,ASSQAIAGGPDTQY
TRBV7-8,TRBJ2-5,ASSFASGAPTQETQY
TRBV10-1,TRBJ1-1,ASSESMDTEAF
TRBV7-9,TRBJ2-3,ASSAQGYTQY
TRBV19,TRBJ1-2,ASSTPGTQNYGYT
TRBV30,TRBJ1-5,AWSPGTGGEGPQH
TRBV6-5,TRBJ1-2,ASSSQTSGYT
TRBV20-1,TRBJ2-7,SASRLSQGEQY
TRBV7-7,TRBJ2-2,ASSLELYTGELF
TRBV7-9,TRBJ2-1,ASSLFGGNEQF
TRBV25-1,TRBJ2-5,ASNRRTGETQY
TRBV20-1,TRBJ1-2,SGNQPGDYGYT
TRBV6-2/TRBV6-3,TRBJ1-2,ASSYSNRGHGYT
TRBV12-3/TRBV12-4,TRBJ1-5,ASTITGWGRAAQH
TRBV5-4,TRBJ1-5,ASSLEPSKPQH
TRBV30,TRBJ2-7,AWSVQGVEQY
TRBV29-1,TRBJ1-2,SVVTADYGYT
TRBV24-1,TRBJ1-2,ATSDARDDSRYT
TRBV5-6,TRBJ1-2,ASSSPGMYGYT
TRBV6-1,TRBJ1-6,ASSPGVNSPLH
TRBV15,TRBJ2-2,ATSFIPGQGNTGELF